This note documents a single T cell receptor beta chain sequence. Its antigen is undetermined. V dropped 3 bases and J dropped 0 bases, with 16 bases sitting between them. CDR1 is SGHTA and CDR2 is FQGNSA in the germline V gene. The CDR3 is made up of 17 amino acids. The sample is drawn from a study of molecular identifiers for immune sequencing clone quantification. TCRdb passed the PCR reads through MiXCR, listing each CDR3 protein once. The sample has about 320,000 distinct CDR3 sequences, around a fifth seen once. Whole-study findings and limits: In CMV-specific effectors, clones above 20 copies held over 97% of molecules; naive, under 1%. Even with around 1 million naive cells present, spiked Jurkat TCR RNA from one cell was reportedly detectable.

V and J are TRBV7-2 and TRBJ2-3; D unresolved. The clonotype was recovered from a human donor in good health. Some libraries in this study had Jurkat cell RNA spiked in. Sequencing was done on a sample of naive CD8+ T cells from blood, with Jurkat cell RNA spiked in. Subset here: FACS-sorted CD8+CD4-CCR7+CD45RA+ naive T cells. This chain's CDR3 is CASSFFPPDPSTDTQYF. The CDR3 coding sequence is TGTGCCAGCAGCTTTTTCCCTCCGGACCCCAGCACAGATACGCAGTATTTT.